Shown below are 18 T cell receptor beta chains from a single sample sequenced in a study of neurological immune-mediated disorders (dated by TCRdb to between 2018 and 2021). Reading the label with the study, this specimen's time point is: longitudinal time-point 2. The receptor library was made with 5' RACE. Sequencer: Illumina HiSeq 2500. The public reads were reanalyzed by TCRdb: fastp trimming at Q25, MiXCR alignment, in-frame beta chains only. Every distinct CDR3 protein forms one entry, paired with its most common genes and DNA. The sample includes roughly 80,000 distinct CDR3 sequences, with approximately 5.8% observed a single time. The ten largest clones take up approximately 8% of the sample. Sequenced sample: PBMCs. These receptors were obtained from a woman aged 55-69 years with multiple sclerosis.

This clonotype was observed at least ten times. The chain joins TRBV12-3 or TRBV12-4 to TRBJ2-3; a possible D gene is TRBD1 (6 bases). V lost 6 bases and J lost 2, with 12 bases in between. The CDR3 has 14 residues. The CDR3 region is CASRHRDNTDTQYF. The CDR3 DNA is TGTGCCAGCAGACACCGGGACAACACAGATACGCAGTATTTT.

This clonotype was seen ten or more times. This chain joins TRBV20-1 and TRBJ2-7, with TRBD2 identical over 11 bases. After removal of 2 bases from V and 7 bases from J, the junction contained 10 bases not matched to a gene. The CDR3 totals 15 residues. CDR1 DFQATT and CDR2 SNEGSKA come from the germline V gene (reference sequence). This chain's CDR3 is CSARTSGGPYGEQYF. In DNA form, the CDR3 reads TGCAGTGCTAGAACTAGCGGGGGCCCCTACGGTGAGCAGTACTTC.

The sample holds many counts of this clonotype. The chain's CDR3 is CASSTGQGSYEQYF. The CDR3 DNA reads TGCGCCAGCAGCACCGGACAGGGGTCGTACGAGCAGTACTTC. The chain combines TRBV5-1 with TRBJ2-7; 9 nucleotides line up with TRBD1. The junction had 6 bases not matched to a gene; V was cut back by 4 bases and J by 4 bases. Germline-derived CDR1 and CDR2 are SGHRS and YFSETQ. The CDR3 runs to 14 residues.

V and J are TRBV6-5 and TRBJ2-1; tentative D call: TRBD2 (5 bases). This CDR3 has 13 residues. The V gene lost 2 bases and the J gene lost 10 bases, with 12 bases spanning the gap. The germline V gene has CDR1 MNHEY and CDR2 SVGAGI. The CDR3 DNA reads TGTGCCAGCAGTTACCGAAAAAGACTAGAGCAGTTCTTC. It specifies CASSYRKRLEQFF.

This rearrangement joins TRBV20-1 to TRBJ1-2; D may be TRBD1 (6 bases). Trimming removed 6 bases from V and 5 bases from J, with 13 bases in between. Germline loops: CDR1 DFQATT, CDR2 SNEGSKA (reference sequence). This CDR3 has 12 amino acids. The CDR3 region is CSAGGAGYGYTF. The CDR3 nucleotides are TGCAGTGCGGGGGGGGCAGGGTATGGCTACACCTTC.

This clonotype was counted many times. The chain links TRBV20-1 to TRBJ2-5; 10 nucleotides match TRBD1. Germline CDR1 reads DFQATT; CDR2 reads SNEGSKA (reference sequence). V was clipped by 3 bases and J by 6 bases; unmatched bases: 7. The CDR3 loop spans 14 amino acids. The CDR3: CSARAGQGGKTQYF. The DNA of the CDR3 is TGCAGTGCTAGGGCCGGACAGGGGGGAAAGACCCAGTACTTC.

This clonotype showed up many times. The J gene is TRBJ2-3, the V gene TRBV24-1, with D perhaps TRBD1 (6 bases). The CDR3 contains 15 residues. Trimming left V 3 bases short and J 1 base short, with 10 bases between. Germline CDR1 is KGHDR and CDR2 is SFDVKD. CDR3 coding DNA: TGTGCCACCAGTGATGCAGGGGATCGCACAGATACGCAGTATTTT. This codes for CATSDAGDRTDTQYF.

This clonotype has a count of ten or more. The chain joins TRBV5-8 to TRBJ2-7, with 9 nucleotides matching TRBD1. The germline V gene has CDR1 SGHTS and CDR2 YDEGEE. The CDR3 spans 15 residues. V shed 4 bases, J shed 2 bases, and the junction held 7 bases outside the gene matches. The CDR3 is CASSQDRGSPYEQYF. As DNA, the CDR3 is TGTGCCAGCAGCCAGGACAGGGGCTCCCCCTACGAGCAGTACTTC.

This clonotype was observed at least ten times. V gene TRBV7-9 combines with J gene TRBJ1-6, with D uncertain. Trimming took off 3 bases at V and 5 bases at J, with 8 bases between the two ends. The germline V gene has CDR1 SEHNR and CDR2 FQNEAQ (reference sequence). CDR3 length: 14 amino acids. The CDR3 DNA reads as TGTGCCAGCAGCTTCCGCCCAGATAATTCACCCCTCCACTTT. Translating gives CASSFRPDNSPLHF.

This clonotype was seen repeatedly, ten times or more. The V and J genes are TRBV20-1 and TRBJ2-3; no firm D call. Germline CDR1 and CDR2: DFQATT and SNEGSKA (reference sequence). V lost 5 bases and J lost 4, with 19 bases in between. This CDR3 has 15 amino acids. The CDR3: CSAPSVSREADTQYF. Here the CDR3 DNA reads TGCAGTGCTCCCTCGGTCTCCCGAGAGGCAGATACGCAGTATTTT.

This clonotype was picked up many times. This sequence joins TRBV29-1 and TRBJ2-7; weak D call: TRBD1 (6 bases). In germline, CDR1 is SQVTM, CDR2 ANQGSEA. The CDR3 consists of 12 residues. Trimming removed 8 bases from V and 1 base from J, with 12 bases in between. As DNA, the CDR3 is TGCAGCACGATGACAGGATCCTACGAGCAGTACTTC. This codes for CSTMTGSYEQYF.

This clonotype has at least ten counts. CDR3 sequence: CATEDKLFGQYF. In DNA form, the CDR3 reads TGTGCCACCGAGGACAAGCTGTTCGGGCAGTACTTC. This rearrangement joins TRBV10-3 to TRBJ2-7; tentatively, D is TRBD1 (5 bases). CDR3 size: 12 residues. V was cut by 10 bases and J by 9 bases, with 19 bases left in between. The germline gives CDR1 ENHRY, CDR2 SYGVKD.

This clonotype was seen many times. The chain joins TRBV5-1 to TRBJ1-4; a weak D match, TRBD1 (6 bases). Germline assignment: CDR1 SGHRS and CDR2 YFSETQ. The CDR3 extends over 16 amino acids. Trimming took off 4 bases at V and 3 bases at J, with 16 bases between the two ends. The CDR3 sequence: CASSRMGGGPNEKLFF. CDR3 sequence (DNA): TGCGCCAGCAGCCGTATGGGGGGGGGCCCTAATGAAAAACTGTTTTTT. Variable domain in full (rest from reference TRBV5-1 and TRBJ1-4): KAGVTQTPRYLIKTRGQQVTLSCSPISGHRSVSWYQQTPGQGLQFLFEYFSETQRNKGNFPGRFSGRQFSNSRSEMNVSTLELGDSALYLCASSRMGGGPNEKLFFGSGTQLSVL.

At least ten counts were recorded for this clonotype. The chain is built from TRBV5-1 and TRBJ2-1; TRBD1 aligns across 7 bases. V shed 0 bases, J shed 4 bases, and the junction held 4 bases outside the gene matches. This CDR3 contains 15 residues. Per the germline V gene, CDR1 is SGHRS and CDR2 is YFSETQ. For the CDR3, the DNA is TGCGCCAGCAGCTTGGCCGGGACAGAATACAATGAGCAGTTCTTC. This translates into CASSLAGTEYNEQFF.

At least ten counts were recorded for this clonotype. The CDR3 DNA reads as TGTGCCAGCAGCGAAGACTCAGGGAGCTCTGGAAACACCATATATTTT. It codes for CASSEDSGSSGNTIYF. V is TRBV5-6 and J is TRBJ1-3, with a weak D call TRBD1 (5 bases). The CDR3 is 16 residues long. Germline V gives CDR1 SGHDT, CDR2 YYEEEE. Between the trimmed V and J ends, which lost 4 bases and 0 bases, there was a span of 14 bases.

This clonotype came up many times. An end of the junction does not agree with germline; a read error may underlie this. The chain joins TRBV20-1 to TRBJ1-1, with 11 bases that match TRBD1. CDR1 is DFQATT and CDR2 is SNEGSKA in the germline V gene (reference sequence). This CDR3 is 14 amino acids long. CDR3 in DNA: TGCAGTGCCAGAGGGACAGGGGGGAACACTGAAGCTTTCTTT. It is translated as CSARGTGGNTEAFF.

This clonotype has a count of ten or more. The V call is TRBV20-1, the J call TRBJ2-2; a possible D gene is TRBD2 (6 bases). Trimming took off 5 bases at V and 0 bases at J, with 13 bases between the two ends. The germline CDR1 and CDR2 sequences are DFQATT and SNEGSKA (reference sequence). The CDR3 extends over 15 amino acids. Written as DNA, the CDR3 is TGCAGTGCTTCCGCGGCGGGGTCGAACACCGGGGAGCTGTTTTTT. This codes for CSASAAGSNTGELFF.

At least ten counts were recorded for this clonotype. Here the CDR3 reads CASMAQGAVRNTGELFF. In DNA form, the CDR3 reads TGTGCCAGCATGGCTCAGGGGGCCGTGAGGAACACCGGGGAGCTGTTTTTT. This chain joins TRBV28 and TRBJ2-2; 8 nucleotides match TRBD1. With 7 bases clipped from V and 1 base from J, the junction kept 11 bases outside the gene matches. This CDR3 has 17 amino acids. Germline V gene sequence: CDR1 MDHEN, CDR2 SYDVKM.